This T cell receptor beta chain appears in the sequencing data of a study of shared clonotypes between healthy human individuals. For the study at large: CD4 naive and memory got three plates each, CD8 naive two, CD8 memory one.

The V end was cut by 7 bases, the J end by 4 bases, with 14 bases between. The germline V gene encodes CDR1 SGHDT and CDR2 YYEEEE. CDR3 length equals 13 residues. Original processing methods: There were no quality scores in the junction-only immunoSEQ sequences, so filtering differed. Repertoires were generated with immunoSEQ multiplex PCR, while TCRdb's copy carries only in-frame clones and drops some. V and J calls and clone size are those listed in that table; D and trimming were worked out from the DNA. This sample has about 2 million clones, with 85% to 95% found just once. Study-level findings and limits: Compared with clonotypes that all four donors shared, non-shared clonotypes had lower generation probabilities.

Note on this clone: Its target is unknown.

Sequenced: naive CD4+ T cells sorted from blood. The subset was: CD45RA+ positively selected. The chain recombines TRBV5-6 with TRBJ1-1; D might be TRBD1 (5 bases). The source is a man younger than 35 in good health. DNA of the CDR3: TGTGCCAGCCTACTTGGGGCTCGCACTGAAGCTTTCTTT. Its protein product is CASLLGARTEAFF.